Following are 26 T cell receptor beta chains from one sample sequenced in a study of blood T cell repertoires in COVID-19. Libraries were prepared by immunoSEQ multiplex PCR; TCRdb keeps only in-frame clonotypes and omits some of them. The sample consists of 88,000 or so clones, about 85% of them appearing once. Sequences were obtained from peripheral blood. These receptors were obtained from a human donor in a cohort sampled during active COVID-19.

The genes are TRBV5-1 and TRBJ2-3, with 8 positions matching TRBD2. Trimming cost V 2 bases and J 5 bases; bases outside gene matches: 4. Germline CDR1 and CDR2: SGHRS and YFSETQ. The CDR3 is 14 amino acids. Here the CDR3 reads CASSLREGVDTQYF. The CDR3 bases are TGCGCCAGCAGCTTACGGGAGGGCGTAGATACGCAGTATTTT.

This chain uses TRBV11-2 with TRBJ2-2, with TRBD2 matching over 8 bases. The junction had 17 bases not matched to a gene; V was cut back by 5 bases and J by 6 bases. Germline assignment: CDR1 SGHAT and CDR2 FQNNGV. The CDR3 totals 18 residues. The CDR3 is CASSPRVGAGGRAGELFF. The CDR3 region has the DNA TGTGCCAGCAGCCCCCGGGTTGGCGCGGGAGGAAGGGCCGGGGAGCTGTTTTTT.

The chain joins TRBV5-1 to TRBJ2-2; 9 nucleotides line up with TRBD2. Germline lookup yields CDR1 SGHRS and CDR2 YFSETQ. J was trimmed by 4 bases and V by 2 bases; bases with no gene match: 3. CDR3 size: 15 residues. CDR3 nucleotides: TGCGCCAGCAGCTTCGCTAGCGGGACCACCGGGGAGCTGTTTTTT. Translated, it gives CASSFASGTTGELFF.

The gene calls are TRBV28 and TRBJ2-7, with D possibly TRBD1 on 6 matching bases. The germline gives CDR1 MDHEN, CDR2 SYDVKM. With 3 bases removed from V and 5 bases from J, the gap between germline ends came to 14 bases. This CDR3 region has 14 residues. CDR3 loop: CASSLNREPNEQYF. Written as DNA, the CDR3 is TGTGCCAGCAGTTTGAACAGGGAGCCCAACGAGCAGTACTTC.

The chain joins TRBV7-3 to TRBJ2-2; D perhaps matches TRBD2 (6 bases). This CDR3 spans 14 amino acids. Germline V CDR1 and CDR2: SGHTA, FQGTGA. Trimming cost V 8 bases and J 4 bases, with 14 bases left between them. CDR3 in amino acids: CASGASAVTGELFF. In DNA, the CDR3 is TGTGCCAGCGGCGCTAGCGCAGTCACCGGGGAGCTGTTTTTT.

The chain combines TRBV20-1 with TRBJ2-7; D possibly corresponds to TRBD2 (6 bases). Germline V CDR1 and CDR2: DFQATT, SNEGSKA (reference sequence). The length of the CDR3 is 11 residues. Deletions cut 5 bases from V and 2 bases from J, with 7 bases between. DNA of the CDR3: TGCAGTGCTGGGGGGACCTACGAGCAGTACTTC. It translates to CSAGGTYEQYF.

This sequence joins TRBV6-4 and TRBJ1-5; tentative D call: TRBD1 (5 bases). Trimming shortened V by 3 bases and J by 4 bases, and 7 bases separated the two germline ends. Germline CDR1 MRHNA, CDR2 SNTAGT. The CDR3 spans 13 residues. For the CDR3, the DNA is TGTGCCAGCAGTGAACAGGAGAATCAGCCCCAGCATTTT. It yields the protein CASSEQENQPQHF.

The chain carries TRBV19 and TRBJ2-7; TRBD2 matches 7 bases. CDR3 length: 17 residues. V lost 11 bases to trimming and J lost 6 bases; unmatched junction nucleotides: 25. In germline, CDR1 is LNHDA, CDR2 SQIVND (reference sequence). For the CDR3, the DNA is TGTGCCCAAGTCGGGGAAACGGGGGTTTTAACGGGAGGCGAGCAGTACTTC. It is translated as CAQVGETGVLTGGEQYF.

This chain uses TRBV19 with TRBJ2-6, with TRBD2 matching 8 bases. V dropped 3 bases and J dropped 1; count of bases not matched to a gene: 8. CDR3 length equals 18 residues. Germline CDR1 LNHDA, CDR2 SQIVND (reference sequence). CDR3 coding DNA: TGTGCCAGTAGTATCGGGAGGGTCTTTGTTTCTGGGGCCAACGTCCTGACTTTC. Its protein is CASSIGRVFVSGANVLTF.

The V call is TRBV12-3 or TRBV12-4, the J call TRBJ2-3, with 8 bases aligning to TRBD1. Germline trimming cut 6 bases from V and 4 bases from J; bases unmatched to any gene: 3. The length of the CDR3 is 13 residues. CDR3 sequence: CASSATGADTQYF. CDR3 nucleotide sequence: TGTGCCAGCAGCGCGACAGGGGCAGATACGCAGTATTTT.

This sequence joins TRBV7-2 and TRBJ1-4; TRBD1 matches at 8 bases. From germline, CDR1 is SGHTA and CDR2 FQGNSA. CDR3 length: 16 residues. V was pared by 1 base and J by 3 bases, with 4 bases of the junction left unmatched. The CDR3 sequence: CASSLGGQGANEKLFF. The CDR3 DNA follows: TGTGCCAGCAGCTTAGGAGGACAGGGAGCTAATGAAAAACTGTTTTTT.

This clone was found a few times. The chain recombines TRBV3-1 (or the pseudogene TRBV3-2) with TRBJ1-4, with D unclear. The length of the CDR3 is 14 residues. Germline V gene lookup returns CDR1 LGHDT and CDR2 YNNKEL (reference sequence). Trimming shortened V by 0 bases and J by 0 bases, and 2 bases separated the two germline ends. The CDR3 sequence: CASSQDTTNEKLFF. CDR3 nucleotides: TGTGCCAGCAGCCAAGACACAACTAATGAAAAACTGTTTTTT.

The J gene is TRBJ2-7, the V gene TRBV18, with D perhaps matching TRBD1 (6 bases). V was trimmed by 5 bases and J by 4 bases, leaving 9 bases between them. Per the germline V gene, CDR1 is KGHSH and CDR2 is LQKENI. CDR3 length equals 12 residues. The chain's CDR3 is CASSSTGYEQYF. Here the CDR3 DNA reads TGTGCCAGCTCATCGACAGGATACGAGCAGTACTTC.

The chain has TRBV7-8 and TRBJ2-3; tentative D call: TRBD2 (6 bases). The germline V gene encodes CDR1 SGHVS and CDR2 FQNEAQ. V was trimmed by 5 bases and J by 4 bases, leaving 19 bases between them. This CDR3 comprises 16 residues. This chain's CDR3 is CASSLSGRHFSDTQYF. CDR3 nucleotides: TGTGCCAGCAGCCTTTCCGGGAGACACTTTTCAGATACGCAGTATTTT. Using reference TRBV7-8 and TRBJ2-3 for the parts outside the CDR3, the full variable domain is GAGVSQSPRYKVAKRGQDVALRCDPISGHVSLFWYQQALGQGPEFLTYFQNEAQLDKSGLPSDRFFAERPEGSVSTLKIQRTQQEDSAVYLCASSLSGRHFSDTQYFGPGTRLTVL.

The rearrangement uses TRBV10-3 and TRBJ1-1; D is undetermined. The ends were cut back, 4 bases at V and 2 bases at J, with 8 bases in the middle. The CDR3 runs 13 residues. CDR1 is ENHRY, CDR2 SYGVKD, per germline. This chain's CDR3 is CAISGAGNTEAFF. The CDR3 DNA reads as TGTGCCATCAGTGGGGCAGGAAACACTGAAGCTTTCTTT.

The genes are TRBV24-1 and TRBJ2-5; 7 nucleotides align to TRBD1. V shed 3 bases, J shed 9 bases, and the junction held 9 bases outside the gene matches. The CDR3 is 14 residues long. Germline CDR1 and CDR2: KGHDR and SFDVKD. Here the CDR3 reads CATSDDRVGSAQYF. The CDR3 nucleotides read TGTGCCACCAGTGATGACAGGGTCGGCTCGGCCCAGTACTTC.

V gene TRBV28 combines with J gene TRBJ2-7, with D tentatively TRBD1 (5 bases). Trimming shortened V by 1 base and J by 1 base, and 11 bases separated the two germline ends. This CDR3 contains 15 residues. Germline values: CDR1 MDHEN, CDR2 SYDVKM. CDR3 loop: CASSLFGHRSYEQYF. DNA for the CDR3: TGTGCCAGCAGTTTATTTGGACATCGGTCCTACGAGCAGTACTTC.

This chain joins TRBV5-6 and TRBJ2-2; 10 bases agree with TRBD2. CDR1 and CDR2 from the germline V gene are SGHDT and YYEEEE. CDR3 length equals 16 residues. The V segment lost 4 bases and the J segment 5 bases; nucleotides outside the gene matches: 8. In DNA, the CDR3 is TGTGCCAGCAGCCACAGACTAGCGGGCGTAACCGGGGAGCTGTTTTTT. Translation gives CASSHRLAGVTGELFF.

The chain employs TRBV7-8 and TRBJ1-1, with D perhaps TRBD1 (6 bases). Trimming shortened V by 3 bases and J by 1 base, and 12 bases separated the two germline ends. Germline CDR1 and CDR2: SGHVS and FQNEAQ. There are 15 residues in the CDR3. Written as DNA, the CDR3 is TGTGCCAGCAGCTTTATCCGGACAGCGAACACTGAAGCTTTCTTT. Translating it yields CASSFIRTANTEAFF.

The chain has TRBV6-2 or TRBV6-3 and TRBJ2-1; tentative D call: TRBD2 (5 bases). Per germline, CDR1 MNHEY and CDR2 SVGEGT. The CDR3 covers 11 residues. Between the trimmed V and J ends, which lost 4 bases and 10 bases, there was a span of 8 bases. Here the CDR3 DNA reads TGTGCCAGCAGTTTACGGAGGGAGCAGTTCTTC. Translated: CASSLRREQFF.

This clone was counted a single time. The CDR3 DNA reads as TGCGCCAGCAGCTCATACACTAGCGGTTACCTGGGGGAGGAGCTGTTTTTT. Its translation: CASSSYTSGYLGEELFF. The gene calls are TRBV5-1 and TRBJ2-2; the match to TRBD2 covers 8 bases. Germline trimming cut 3 bases from V and 10 bases from J; bases unmatched to any gene: 17. This CDR3 is built from 17 residues. Germline V lookup: CDR1 SGHRS, CDR2 YFSETQ.

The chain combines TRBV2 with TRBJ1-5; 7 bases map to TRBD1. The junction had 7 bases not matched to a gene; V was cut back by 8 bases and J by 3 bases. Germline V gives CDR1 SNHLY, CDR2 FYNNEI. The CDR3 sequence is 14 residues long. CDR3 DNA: TGTGCCAGCCAAAAGGGACAGAACAATCAGCCCCAGCATTTT. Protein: CASQKGQNNQPQHF.

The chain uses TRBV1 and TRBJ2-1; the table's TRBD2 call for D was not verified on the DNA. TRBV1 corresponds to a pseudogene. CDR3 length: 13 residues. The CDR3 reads CTSSHRTYNEQFF. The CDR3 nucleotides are TGCACCAGCAGCCACCGAACTTACAATGAGCAGTTCTTC.

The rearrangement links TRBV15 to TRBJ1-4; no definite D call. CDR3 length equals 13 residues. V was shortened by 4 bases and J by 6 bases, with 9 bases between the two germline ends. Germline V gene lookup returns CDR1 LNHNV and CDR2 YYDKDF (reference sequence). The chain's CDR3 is CATSTQRDEKLFF. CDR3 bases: TGTGCCACCAGCACCCAACGGGATGAAAAACTGTTTTTT.

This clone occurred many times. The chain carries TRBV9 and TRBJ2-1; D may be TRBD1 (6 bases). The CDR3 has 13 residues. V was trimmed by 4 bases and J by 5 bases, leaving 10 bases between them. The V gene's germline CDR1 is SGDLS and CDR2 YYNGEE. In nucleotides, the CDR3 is TGTGCCAGCAGCCTGGACAGCAACAATGAGCAGTTCTTC. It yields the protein CASSLDSNNEQFF.

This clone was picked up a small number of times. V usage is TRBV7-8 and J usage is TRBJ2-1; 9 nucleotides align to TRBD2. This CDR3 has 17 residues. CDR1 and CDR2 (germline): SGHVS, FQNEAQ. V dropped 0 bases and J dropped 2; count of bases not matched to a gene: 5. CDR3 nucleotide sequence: TGTGCCAGCAGCTTAGCAGTAGCGGGAGCCCCCTACAATGAGCAGTTCTTC. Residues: CASSLAVAGAPYNEQFF.